This TCR beta chain stems from a study of blood T cell repertoires in COVID-19. Turning to the study itself: The origin of the acute and convalescent COVID-19 samples was the United States, Italy and Spain.

Germline V lookup: CDR1 SGHRS, CDR2 YFSETQ. Trimming removed 0 bases from V and 8 bases from J; junction bases left unmatched: 7. CDR3 length: 15 residues. Participants, 18 to 89 years old, spanned 25 or so US areas. Resolution of symptoms, clearance, or two negative PCRs was present in recovered Cohort 3 donors. Produced via immunoSEQ multiplex PCR; TCRdb's table is partial and in-frame only. The table records more than 300,000 clones, more than 70% of them present only once. This TCR came from a woman younger than 30 who had recovered from COVID-19. J is TRBJ1-2 and V is TRBV5-1; 10 bases agree with TRBD1. What was sequenced was PBMCs or T cells enriched from blood (not recorded which). The CDR3 bases are TGCGCCAGCAGCTTGGAGGACAGGGGGTGGCAGGGCTACACCTTC. The encoded protein is CASSLEDRGWQGYTF.